This paragraph covers one TCR beta chain sequence. PCR amplification relied on 60 Vbeta primers (plus 13 Jbeta primers). Some clones are missing from TCRdb's copy, which holds only in-frame ones; the method was immunoSEQ multiplex PCR. Of some 150,000 clones in the sample, 68% were seen once. All the people who gave samples were healthy bone marrow donors. The CDR3 has 15 residues. Germline values: CDR1 MNHEY, CDR2 SVGAGI. V dropped 5 bases and J dropped 2; count of bases not matched to a gene: 4. The sample originates from a study of cytomegalovirus exposure and HLA in healthy donors. On the study more broadly: From donors who were HLA-typed, an early data release held around 85 million unique TCRs.

The genes are TRBV6-5 and TRBJ1-5; 9 positions match TRBD1. The origin of this receptor is a man in his 60s in good health and CMV-seronegative. Input material: PBMCs. CDR3 amino acids: CASSPRDRGNQPQHF. The CDR3 coding sequence is TGTGCCAGCAGTCCCAGGGACAGGGGCAATCAGCCCCAGCATTTT.